Listed below are T cell receptor beta chains from one sample, sequenced in a study of blood T cell repertoires in COVID-19. Assay used: immunoSEQ multiplex PCR; TCRdb lists only in-frame clones, some missing. This sample has hundreds of thousands of clones, with 89% found just once. Sequences were obtained from peripheral blood. All receptors derive from a woman in her twenties or thirties with COVID-19, enrolled during active disease. CDR3s include the opening cysteine and the closing phenylalanine or tryptophan. D genes are given only for firm matches. Clone size is shown for a subset of rows, as once, few, many or a class of expanded clone.

CDR3	DNA	size	D	V	J
CASSQEGGTSDEQFF	TGTGCCAGCAGCCAAGAAGGAGGGACTAGCGATGAGCAGTTCTTC	NA	TRBD2	TRBV4-2	TRBJ2-1
CASSPATTGTMQFF	TGTGCCAGCAGTCCGGCCACTACCGGGACTATGCAGTTCTTC	NA	TRBD2	TRBV6-2/TRBV6-3	TRBJ2-1
CATGTSGGYRNEQFF	TGTGCGACAGGGACTAGCGGGGGCTATCGCAATGAGCAGTTCTTC	NA	TRBD2	TRBV7-9	TRBJ2-1
CASSSPGQPLSGYTF	TGTGCCAGCAGTTCTCCGGGACAGCCTCTGTCGGGCTACACCTTC	NA	TRBD1	TRBV7-9	TRBJ1-2
CASSPQGQTNTEAFF	TGTGCCAGCTCACCACAGGGACAGACGAACACTGAAGCTTTCTTT	once	TRBD1	TRBV18	TRBJ1-1
CASGRDRVSEQYF	TGTGCCAGCGGACGGGACAGGGTTTCCGAGCAGTACTTC	NA	TRBD1	TRBV6-6	TRBJ2-7
CSARGGPVGHF	TGCAGTGCCCGCGGGGGTCCGGTCGGGCATTTT	NA	NA	TRBV20-1	TRBJ1-5
CASSLGGDTQYF	TGTGCCAGCAGCTTAGGAGGGGATACGCAGTATTTT	NA	NA	TRBV11-3	TRBJ2-3
CASSLVGRDGYTF	TGTGCCAGCAGCTTAGTGGGGAGAGACGGCTACACCTTC	NA	NA	TRBV7-2	TRBJ1-2
CASRERTYNEQFF	TGTGCCAGCAGGGAGCGGACGTACAATGAGCAGTTCTTC	NA	NA	TRBV2	TRBJ2-1
CASRTGTDYNEQFF	TGTGCCAGCAGGACCGGGACAGATTACAATGAGCAGTTCTTC	NA	TRBD1	TRBV27	TRBJ2-1